This TCR beta chain appears in the sequencing data of a study of blood T cells in healthy people across ages. A second PCR of about 7 to 11 cycles used a sample-barcoded 5' primer and a J-beta primer mix. A single record per CDR3 protein comes from TCRdb applying MiXCR to the 5' RACE reads. This table holds 750,000 or so distinct CDR3 sequences, around 25% found once. The CDR3 totals 15 residues. Germline V gives CDR1 LGHDT, CDR2 YNNKEL (reference sequence). A word on this clonotype: At one end the junction does not follow the germline gene, possibly because of a read error.

These sequences were also reported in another study, on T cells of mothers and their children.

This sequence joins TRBV3-1 and TRBJ2-5; D is perhaps TRBD2 (6 bases). The J call may be mistaken, given a closer DNA end match to TRBJ2-1. Sequencing was done on a sample of blood. This clonotype originated in a boy between 10 and 17 years old in good health. This chain's CDR3 is CASSQTGTGYDEQFF. CDR3 in DNA: TGTGCCAGCAGCCAAACGGGGACTGGCTACGATGAGCAGTTCTTC.